These 27 T cell receptor beta chains were all obtained from the same sample, sequenced in a study of T cells in Graves' hyperthyroidism and ophthalmopathy. RNA transcripts served as the template for amplifying TCR beta CDR3 regions. Carried out on the TCR CDR3, a first-round RT-PCR used the HTBI primer set. MiXCR, run by TCRdb on the multiplex PCR reads, gives a single entry per CDR3 protein. The sample lists hundreds of thousands of distinct CDR3 sequences, roughly 14% occurring once. Sequencing was performed on blood. The receptor set was obtained from a woman in her forties with Graves' ophthalmopathy.

CDR3 in amino acids: CASSYVRETQYF. CDR3 nucleotides: TGTGCCAGCAGTTACGTGAGGGAGACCCAGTACTTC. This sequence joins TRBV6-2 or TRBV6-3 and TRBJ2-5; D is unclear. This CDR3 is built from 12 residues. Per germline, CDR1 MNHEY and CDR2 SVGEGT. Deletions cut 2 bases from V and 5 bases from J, with 6 bases between.

The chain employs TRBV6-1 and TRBJ2-1; 10 bases are a match to TRBD2. Losses at the gene ends were 3 bases for V and 4 bases for J; bases not matched to a gene: 6. From germline, CDR1 is MNHNS and CDR2 SASEGT. The CDR3 is 16 amino acids. The CDR3 reads CASSELAGVIYNEQFF. CDR3 sequence (DNA): TGTGCCAGCAGTGAGCTAGCGGGAGTAATTTACAATGAGCAGTTCTTC.

Many counts were recorded for this clonotype. The CDR3 is CASSFQGVDSPLHF. CDR3 DNA sequence: TGTGCCAGCAGTTTTCAGGGTGTGGACTCACCCCTCCACTTT. The chain links TRBV12-3 or TRBV12-4 to TRBJ1-6, with a weak D call TRBD1 (5 bases). Trimming shortened V by 3 bases and J by 10 bases, and 13 bases separated the two germline ends. The CDR3 spans 14 residues.

This clonotype was counted ten times or more. The gene calls are TRBV2 and TRBJ1-2; 8 nucleotides align to TRBD1. Per germline, CDR1 SNHLY and CDR2 FYNNEI. Trimming removed 7 bases from V and 3 bases from J; junction bases left unmatched: 7. The CDR3 has 14 amino acids. The CDR3 bases are TGTGCCAGCATATACAGGGGGATTGACTATGGCTACACCTTC. Amino acids: CASIYRGIDYGYTF.

This clonotype was seen ten or more times. J is TRBJ2-7 and V is TRBV6-5, with 7 positions matching TRBD1. Germline lookup yields CDR1 MNHEY and CDR2 SVGAGI. The CDR3 length is 13 residues. Losses at the gene ends were 6 bases for V and 4 bases for J; bases not matched to a gene: 6. CDR3 DNA: TGTGCCAGCAGCCCCGACAGGGAGTACGAGCAGTACTTC. It yields the protein CASSPDREYEQYF.

In the case of this clonotype: At one boundary the junction diverges from the germline segment, which might be a read error. V and J are TRBV6-1 and TRBJ1-2, with D possibly being TRBD1 (5 bases). The CDR3 extends over 14 amino acids. The V gene's germline CDR1 is MNHNS and CDR2 SASEGT. The CDR3 loop reads CSSSRDSSLWGYTF. As DNA, the CDR3 is TGTTCCAGCAGCCGAGACAGCTCACTATGGGGCTACACCTTC.

This clonotype has more than one count but fewer than ten. This chain connects TRBV28 to TRBJ2-7; the match to TRBD2 covers 15 bases. The CDR3 consists of 18 residues. Germline V gene sequence: CDR1 MDHEN, CDR2 SYDVKM. After removal of 6 bases from V and 2 bases from J, the junction contained 11 bases not matched to a gene. The CDR3 sequence: CASRSGQGLAGGTYEQYF. CDR3 nucleotides: TGTGCCAGCAGATCGGGCCAGGGACTAGCGGGAGGAACCTACGAGCAGTACTTC.

This clonotype has a count of ten or more. The J gene is TRBJ1-2, the V gene TRBV29-1; D is unclear. This CDR3 spans 13 amino acids. From germline, CDR1 is SQVTM and CDR2 ANQGSEA. Between the trimmed V and J ends, which lost 4 bases and 5 bases, there was a span of 14 bases. The CDR3 loop is CSVVGRKSYGYTF. DNA of the CDR3: TGCAGCGTTGTTGGTAGGAAATCATATGGCTACACCTTC.

The table lists this clonotype with many counts. At one end, the junction sequence differs from germline, possibly due to a read error. This chain uses TRBV28 with TRBJ1-5, with D maybe TRBD1 (5 bases). CDR3 length equals 11 residues. Per germline, CDR1 MDHEN and CDR2 SYDVKM. The CDR3 protein is CASMGGRTYRF. In nucleotides, the CDR3 is TGTGCCAGCATGGGGGGACGAACCTACCGATTT.

The V and J genes are TRBV18 and TRBJ2-7, with D possibly TRBD1 on 5 matching bases. Germline lookup yields CDR1 KGHSH and CDR2 LQKENI. CDR3 length: 14 amino acids. V was cut by 3 bases and J by 5 bases, with 14 bases left in between. The CDR3 DNA is TGTGCCAGCTCACCGCTCCGGTTAGGGGACGAGCAGTACTTC. Translating gives CASSPLRLGDEQYF.

This clonotype was observed many times. V is TRBV7-2 and J is TRBJ1-2; tentatively, D is TRBD1 (6 bases). Looked up from germline, CDR1 is SGHTA and CDR2 is FQGNSA. This CDR3 is 15 amino acids long. V shed 0 bases and J shed 3 bases, with 11 bases lying between them. The CDR3 sequence: CASSLADRRDYGYTF. The CDR3 DNA reads TGTGCCAGCAGCTTAGCAGACAGGAGGGACTATGGCTACACCTTC.

This clonotype occurred many times. The V and J genes are TRBV11-2 and TRBJ2-5, with a weak D call TRBD2 (6 bases). The CDR3 sequence is 15 residues long. Between the trimmed V and J ends, which lost 5 bases and 2 bases, there was a span of 15 bases. Germline-derived CDR1 and CDR2 are SGHAT and FQNNGV. The CDR3 DNA follows: TGTGCCAGCAGCACTCGGGGACTGAAACAAGAGACCCAGTACTTC. Translated: CASSTRGLKQETQYF.

This clonotype was seen ten or more times. V usage is TRBV7-3 and J usage is TRBJ2-2; TRBD1 matches at 7 bases. The junction had 1 base not matched to a gene; V was cut back by 1 base and J by 5 bases. This CDR3 is built from 14 residues. Looked up from germline, CDR1 is SGHTA and CDR2 is FQGTGA. Written as DNA, the CDR3 is TGTGCCAGCAGCTTAATGGGACAGACCGGGGAGCTGTTTTTT. Amino acids: CASSLMGQTGELFF.

This clonotype was observed at least ten times. The CDR3 here is CASGADISYEQYF. CDR3 nucleotide sequence: TGTGCCAGCGGGGCCGACATCTCCTACGAGCAGTACTTC. The gene calls are TRBV28 and TRBJ2-7; D is perhaps TRBD1 (5 bases). V lost 8 bases, J lost 0 bases, and 11 bases lay in between. CDR1 is MDHEN, CDR2 SYDVKM, per germline. The CDR3 runs to 13 residues.

Ten or more counts support this clonotype. The CDR3 nucleotides are TGTGCCAGCAGCTTATCGGGACAGGGCTACACTGAAGCTTTCTTT. Amino acids: CASSLSGQGYTEAFF. The gene calls are TRBV13 and TRBJ1-1; 9 bases match TRBD1. J lost 3 bases, V lost 2 bases, and 4 bases had no gene match. Germline CDR1 and CDR2: PRHDT and FYEKMQ (reference sequence). The CDR3 has 15 residues.

This clonotype was seen more than once but under ten times. The chain employs TRBV30 and TRBJ2-7, with D possibly being TRBD2 (5 bases). This CDR3 region has 15 residues. Trimming left V 4 bases short and J 6 bases short, with 22 bases between. The germline V gene has CDR1 GTSNPN and CDR2 SVGIG (reference sequence). CDR3 loop: CAWTMLGGGASEQYF. In nucleotides, the CDR3 is TGTGCCTGGACCATGCTGGGTGGAGGAGCTTCCGAGCAGTACTTC.

With regard to this clonotype: One junction end does not reproduce the germline sequence, and a read error may be involved. V and J are TRBV10-3 and TRBJ1-1; 8 bases match TRBD1. This CDR3 contains 13 residues. Per germline, CDR1 ENHRY and CDR2 SYGVKD. The CDR3 loop reads CVISGPGGTEAFF. The CDR3 region has the DNA TGTGTCATCAGTGGGCCAGGGGGCACTGAAGCCTTCTTT.

The chain is built from TRBV19 and TRBJ2-5; possibly TRBD1 or TRBD2 for D (6 bases each). The V end lost 2 bases, the J end lost 4 bases, and 20 bases lay between the germline ends. Germline V gene data show CDR1 as LNHDA and CDR2 as SQIVND (reference sequence). The CDR3 runs to 17 residues. Here the CDR3 DNA reads TGTGCCAGTAGTATAAAAATCGGGGGCCGCAGGGGAGAGACCCAGTACTTC. This translates into CASSIKIGGRRGETQYF.

This clonotype was recorded at least ten times. The chain carries TRBV20-1 and TRBJ2-7, with 11 positions matching TRBD2. The germline V gene encodes CDR1 DFQATT and CDR2 SNEGSKA (reference sequence). Losses at the gene ends were 6 bases for V and 7 bases for J; bases not matched to a gene: 11. The CDR3 has 14 amino acids. CDR3 coding DNA: TGCAGTGCCGAGGCGACTAGCGGGATGCGGGAGCAGTACTTC. Translated: CSAEATSGMREQYF.

V and J are TRBV12-3 or TRBV12-4 and TRBJ2-1; D uncertain. The CDR3 contains 11 residues. Trimming left V 6 bases short and J 8 bases short, with 8 bases between. The CDR3 loop reads CASREMDEQFF. The CDR3 coding sequence is TGTGCCAGCAGGGAAATGGATGAGCAGTTCTTC.

This clonotype has at least ten counts. V is TRBV6-2 or TRBV6-3 and J is TRBJ2-5, with 12 nucleotides matching TRBD2. Losses at the gene ends were 2 bases for V and 1 base for J; bases not matched to a gene: 2. This CDR3 region has 16 residues. The V gene's germline CDR1 is MNHEY and CDR2 SVGEGT. The CDR3 is CASSYGLAGFQETQYF. CDR3 sequence (DNA): TGTGCCAGCAGTTACGGACTAGCGGGGTTCCAAGAGACCCAGTACTTC.

This clonotype was seen ten or more times. The rearrangement uses TRBV27 and TRBJ2-7; 7 nucleotides align to TRBD1. The CDR3 has 14 residues. J gave up 3 bases and V 5 bases, and 7 bases lay outside the gene matches. From germline, CDR1 is MNHEY and CDR2 SMNVEV (reference sequence). CDR3 DNA sequence: TGTGCCAGCAGTACCCGACAGGGACACTACGAGCAGTACTTC. It translates to CASSTRQGHYEQYF.

The table lists this clonotype with many counts. This chain uses TRBV6-2 or TRBV6-3 with TRBJ2-1; 16 bases are shared with TRBD2. The CDR3 is 18 amino acids. Germline CDR1 is MNHEY and CDR2 is SVGEGT. V lost 0 bases, J lost 5 bases, and 4 bases stayed unmatched. CDR3 sequence: CASSYSPGTSGGDNEQFF. The CDR3 DNA follows: TGTGCCAGCAGTTACTCTCCCGGGACTAGCGGGGGGGACAATGAGCAGTTCTTC.

This chain joins TRBV6-5 and TRBJ1-3; 10 bases line up with TRBD1. V shed 4 bases, J shed 0 bases, and the junction held 6 bases outside the gene matches. The germline gives CDR1 MNHEY, CDR2 SVGAGI. This CDR3 comprises 17 residues. CDR3 in amino acids: CASSSLTGGHSGNTIYF. The CDR3 DNA reads TGTGCCAGCAGTTCCCTGACAGGGGGCCACTCTGGAAACACCATATATTTT.

This clonotype appeared many times. This chain connects TRBV6-2 or TRBV6-3 to TRBJ2-7; D tentatively reads TRBD1 or TRBD2 (5 bases each). Between the trimmed V and J ends, which lost 5 bases and 0 bases, there was a span of 14 bases. Germline lookup yields CDR1 MNHEY and CDR2 SVGEGT. The CDR3 is 15 residues long. CDR3 bases: TGTGCCAGCAGTGACGGGACGTTGAGCTCCTACGAGCAGTACTTC. Its protein product is CASSDGTLSSYEQYF.

This clonotype was observed many times. The rearrangement joins TRBV28 to TRBJ2-2; 8 bases are shared with TRBD2. This CDR3 is 16 amino acids long. The germline gives CDR1 MDHEN, CDR2 SYDVKM. V shed 8 bases, J shed 4 bases, and the junction held 12 bases outside the gene matches. In DNA form, the CDR3 reads TGTGCCAGCCAAGTTCCGCGGGGGGCGGCCACCGGGGAGCTGTTTTTT. Its translation: CASQVPRGAATGELFF.

This clonotype was detected many times. The V gene is TRBV7-2, the J gene TRBJ2-7, with D unresolved. Germline assignment: CDR1 SGHTA and CDR2 FQGNSA. V lost 1 base and J lost 7, with 11 bases in between. This CDR3 region has 13 residues. The CDR3 DNA reads TGTGCCAGCAGCTTAGTAGGACGCGGAGAGCAGTACTTC. Amino acid sequence: CASSLVGRGEQYF.